This passage covers 2 T cell receptor beta chains from one sample sequenced in a study of blood T cells in healthy people across ages. Combining a sample-barcoded 5' primer with a J-beta primer mix, a second PCR ran for roughly 7 to 11 cycles. TCRdb re-called the 5' RACE reads through MiXCR, storing one row per CDR3 protein. The repertoire holds over 1,300,000 distinct CDR3 sequences, with 45% to 70% as singletons. Specimen: blood. Receptors originate from a man aged 18 to 29 in good health.

The V call is TRBV4-1, the J call TRBJ1-5; 7 nucleotides align to TRBD1. This CDR3 contains 17 residues. Germline V lookup: CDR1 MGHRA, CDR2 YSYEKL. V lost 3 bases and J lost 0; bases outside the gene matches: 8. In DNA, the CDR3 is TGCGCCAGCAGCCATTTCCCCGGGACAGATAGCAATCAGCCCCAGCATTTT. It is translated as CASSHFPGTDSNQPQHF.

J is TRBJ2-1 and V is TRBV9; the D gene is possibly TRBD2 (6 bases). V gave up 0 bases and J gave up 8 bases, with 12 bases separating them. Germline lookup yields CDR1 SGDLS and CDR2 YYNGEE. The CDR3 runs 14 residues. DNA for the CDR3: TGTGCCAGCAGCGTAGGTGGGGGACTTGATGAGCAGTTCTTC. Amino acid sequence: CASSVGGGLDEQFF.